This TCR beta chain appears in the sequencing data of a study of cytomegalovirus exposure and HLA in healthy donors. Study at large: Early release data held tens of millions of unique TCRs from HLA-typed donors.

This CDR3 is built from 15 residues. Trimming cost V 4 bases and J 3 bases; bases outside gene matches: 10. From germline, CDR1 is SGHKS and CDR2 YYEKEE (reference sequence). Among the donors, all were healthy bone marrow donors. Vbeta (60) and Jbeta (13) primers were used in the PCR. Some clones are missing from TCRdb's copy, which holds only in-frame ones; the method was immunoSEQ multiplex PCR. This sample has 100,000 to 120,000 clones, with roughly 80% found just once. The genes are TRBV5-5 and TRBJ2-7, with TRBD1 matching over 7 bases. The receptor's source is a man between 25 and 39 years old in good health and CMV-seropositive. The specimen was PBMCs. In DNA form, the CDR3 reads TGTGCCAGCAGCCGGGGACAGTTAGCAGTCTACGAGCAGTACTTC. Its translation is CASSRGQLAVYEQYF. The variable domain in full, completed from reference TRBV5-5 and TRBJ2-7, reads DAGVTQSPTHLIKTRGQQVTLRCSPISGHKSVSWYQQVLGQGPQFIFQYYEKEERGRGNFPDRFSARQFPNYSSELNVNALLLGDSALYLCASSRGQLAVYEQYFGPGTRLTVT.